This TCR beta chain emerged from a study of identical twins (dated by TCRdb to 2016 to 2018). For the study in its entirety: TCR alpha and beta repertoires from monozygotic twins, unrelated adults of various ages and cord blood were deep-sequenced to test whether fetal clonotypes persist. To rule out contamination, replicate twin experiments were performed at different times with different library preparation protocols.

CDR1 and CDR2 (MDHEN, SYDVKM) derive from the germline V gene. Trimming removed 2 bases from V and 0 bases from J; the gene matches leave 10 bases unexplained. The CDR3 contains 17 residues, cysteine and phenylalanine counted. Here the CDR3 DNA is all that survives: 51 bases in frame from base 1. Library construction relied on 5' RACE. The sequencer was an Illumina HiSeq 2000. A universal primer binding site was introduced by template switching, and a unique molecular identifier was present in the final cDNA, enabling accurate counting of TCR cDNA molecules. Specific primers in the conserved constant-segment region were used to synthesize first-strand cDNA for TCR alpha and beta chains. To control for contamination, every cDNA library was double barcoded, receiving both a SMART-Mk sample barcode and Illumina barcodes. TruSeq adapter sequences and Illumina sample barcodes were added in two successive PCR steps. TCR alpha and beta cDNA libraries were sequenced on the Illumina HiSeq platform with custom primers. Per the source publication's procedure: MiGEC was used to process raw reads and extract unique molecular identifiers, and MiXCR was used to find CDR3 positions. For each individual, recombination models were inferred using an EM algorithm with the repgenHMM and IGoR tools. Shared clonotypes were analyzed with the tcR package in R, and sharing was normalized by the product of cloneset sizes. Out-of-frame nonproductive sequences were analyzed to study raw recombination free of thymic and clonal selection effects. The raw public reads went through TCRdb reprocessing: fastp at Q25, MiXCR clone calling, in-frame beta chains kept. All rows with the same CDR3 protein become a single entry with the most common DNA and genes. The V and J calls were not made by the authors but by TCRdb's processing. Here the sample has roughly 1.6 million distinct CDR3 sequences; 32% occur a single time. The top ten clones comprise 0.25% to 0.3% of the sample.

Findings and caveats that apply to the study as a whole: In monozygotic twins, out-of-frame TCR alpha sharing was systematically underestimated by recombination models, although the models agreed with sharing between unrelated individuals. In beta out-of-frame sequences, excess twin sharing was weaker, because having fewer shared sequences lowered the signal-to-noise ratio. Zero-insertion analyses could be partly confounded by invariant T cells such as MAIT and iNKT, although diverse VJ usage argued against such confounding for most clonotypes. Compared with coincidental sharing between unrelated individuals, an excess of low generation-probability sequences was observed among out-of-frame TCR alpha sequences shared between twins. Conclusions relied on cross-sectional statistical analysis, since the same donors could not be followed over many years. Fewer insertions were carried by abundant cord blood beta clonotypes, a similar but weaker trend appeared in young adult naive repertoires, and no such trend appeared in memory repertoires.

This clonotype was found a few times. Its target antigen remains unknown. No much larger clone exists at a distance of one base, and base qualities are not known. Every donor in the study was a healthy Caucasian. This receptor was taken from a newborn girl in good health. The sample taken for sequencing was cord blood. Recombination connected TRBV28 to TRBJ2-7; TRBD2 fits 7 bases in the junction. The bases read TGTGCCAGCAGTTTAAGTTCTGGGGGGGACCTCTCCTACGAGCAGTACTTC. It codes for CASSLSSGGDLSYEQYF.